This TCR beta chain was sequenced for a study of PD-L1 blockade in urothelial cancer. Background on the study: Blood drawn 3 weeks (second dose) and 6 weeks after treatment start was analyzed. Per blood sample, T cells had a median of roughly 150,000. Study outcomes and limitations: Tumor-associated TCR clones expanded more in blood at 3 weeks in patients with durable benefit.

This clone was observed a handful of times. Antigen: not known. Clones were read by immunoSEQ multiplex PCR, and TCRdb kept only the in-frame ones, dropping some. The sample holds fewer than 60,000 clones, approximately 85% seen once. CDR3 length: 13 amino acids. Per the germline V gene, CDR1 is SGHAT and CDR2 is FQNNGV. V lost 6 bases, J lost 1 base, and 2 bases stayed unmatched. Specified time point: pretreatment peripheral blood. The rearrangement uses TRBV11-2 and TRBJ1-1; 7 bases map to TRBD1. The source material was PBMCs, sampled around atezolizumab (anti-PD-L1) treatment. The receptor comes from a man between 65 and 85 years old with urothelial cancer. The DNA for the CDR3 is TGTGCCAGCAGTCGGACAGGGAACACTGAAGCTTTCTTT. It specifies CASSRTGNTEAFF.